Below are 17 T cell receptor beta chains sequenced from a single sample in a study of cytomegalovirus exposure and HLA in healthy donors. PCR primers comprised 60 Vbeta and 13 Jbeta primers. The assay was immunoSEQ multiplex PCR, and TCRdb's table has in-frame clones only and misses some. The sample carries 110,000 to 150,000 clones, roughly 78% recorded once. Sequencing was carried out using PBMCs. These receptors were collected from a man in his thirties or forties in good health and CMV-seronegative.

J is TRBJ2-3 and V is TRBV4-2, with D uncertain. The CDR3 is made up of 13 amino acids. V lost 1 base and J lost 4, with 6 bases in between. The germline V gene encodes CDR1 LGHNA and CDR2 YNFKEQ. DNA for the CDR3: TGTGCCAGCAGCCAAGCGCAGTCAGATACGCAGTATTTT. Residues: CASSQAQSDTQYF.

The rearrangement joins TRBV7-9 to TRBJ2-7; 12 bases are a match to TRBD2. In germline, CDR1 is SEHNR, CDR2 FQNEAQ (reference sequence). V was pared by 2 bases and J by 4 bases, with 3 bases of the junction left unmatched. CDR3 length: 15 residues. CDR3: CASSLSSGRAYEQYF. CDR3 sequence (DNA): TGTGCCAGCAGCTTATCTAGCGGGAGGGCGTACGAGCAGTACTTC. Complete variable domain (other parts from reference TRBV7-9 and TRBJ2-7): DTGVSQNPRHKITKRGQNVTFRCDPISEHNRLYWYRQTLGQGPEFLTYFQNEAQLEKSRLLSDRFSAERPKGSFSTLEIQRTEQGDSAMYLCASSLSSGRAYEQYFGPGTRLTVT.

V and J are TRBV6-4 and TRBJ1-1; D ambiguous. This CDR3 spans 17 amino acids. V was shortened by 0 bases and J by 0 bases, with 14 bases between the two germline ends. Germline V gives CDR1 MRHNA, CDR2 SNTAGT. CDR3 residues: CASSDSIEGTMNTEAFF. CDR3 DNA sequence: TGTGCCAGCAGTGACTCTATAGAGGGTACCATGAACACTGAAGCTTTCTTT.

This chain joins TRBV19 and TRBJ1-1; D is perhaps TRBD1 (5 bases). The CDR3 extends over 17 amino acids. V lost 8 bases to trimming and J lost 1 base, with 23 bases between them. Germline loops: CDR1 LNHDA, CDR2 SQIVND (reference sequence). In DNA, the CDR3 is TGTGCCAGTCCCCTAGGTCAGGTCGGACACTCGAACACTGAAGCTTTCTTT. Protein sequence: CASPLGQVGHSNTEAFF.

The genes are TRBV5-6 and TRBJ1-6, with D possibly being TRBD1 (5 bases). With 5 bases removed from V and 9 bases from J, the gap between germline ends came to 15 bases. Germline V CDR1 and CDR2: SGHDT, YYEEEE. The CDR3 length is 14 residues. CDR3 loop: CASRWGGVGSPLHF. CDR3 nucleotides: TGTGCCAGCAGGTGGGGAGGGGTTGGTTCACCCCTCCACTTT.

V gene TRBV7-6 combines with J gene TRBJ2-7; the D gene is possibly TRBD1 (5 bases). Trimming pared 1 base from V and 2 bases from J, leaving 12 bases between. Germline V gene data show CDR1 as SGHVS and CDR2 as FNYEAQ. The CDR3 has 15 amino acids. CDR3 sequence reads: CASSLGQDRTYEQYF. Here the CDR3 DNA reads TGTGCCAGCAGCTTAGGGCAAGACAGAACCTACGAGCAGTACTTC.

The genes are TRBV20-1 and TRBJ2-5; 10 bases align to TRBD1. This CDR3 has 11 amino acids. CDR1 and CDR2 from the germline V gene are DFQATT and SNEGSKA (reference sequence). V lost 6 bases, J lost 9 bases, and 4 bases stayed unmatched. CDR3 nucleotide sequence: TGCAGTGCCCGGGACAGGGGTTCCCAGTACTTC. This encodes CSARDRGSQYF.

The V call is TRBV7-8, the J call TRBJ1-3; D is ambiguous. The CDR3 sequence is 14 residues long. V lost 4 bases and J 0 bases, leaving 7 bases between the germline ends. The germline CDR1 and CDR2 sequences are SGHVS and FQNEAQ. The CDR3 spells CASSSRGSGNTIYF. The DNA of the CDR3 is TGTGCCAGCAGCTCACGCGGCTCTGGAAACACCATATATTTT.

The rearrangement links TRBV10-2 to TRBJ2-2; 12 bases are a match to TRBD2. The length of the CDR3 is 16 residues. The trim removed 5 bases at V and 1 base at J, leaving 2 bases unmatched. Germline CDR1 and CDR2: WSHSY and SAAADI. The CDR3 nucleotides are TGCGCCAGCAGTAAGGGACTAGCGGGGAACACCGGGGAGCTGTTTTTT. Its protein product is CASSKGLAGNTGELFF.

Only a few counts were recorded for this clone. The rearrangement links TRBV6-1 to TRBJ2-5; D is perhaps TRBD1 (5 bases). Looked up from germline, CDR1 is MNHNS and CDR2 is SASEGT. Trimming shortened V by 6 bases and J by 1 base, and 12 bases separated the two germline ends. The CDR3 length is 14 residues. CDR3 residues: CASSYRQFQETQYF. The CDR3 DNA reads TGTGCCAGCAGCTACAGACAGTTCCAAGAGACCCAGTACTTC.

A note on this clone: The limits of the CDR3 on the DNA are not certain, so only TCRdb's listed CDR3 is given. The V and J genes are TRBV29-1 and TRBJ1-5; the table's D call, TRBD1, has no DNA check behind it. The CDR3 has 13 residues if both end residues are counted. From germline, CDR1 is SQVTM and CDR2 ANQGSEA. CDR3: CSVAQGAEQPQNF.

The CDR3 coding sequence is TGTGCCAGCAGTTTCCCGGGGGGGCCGGACTGTGAGCAGTACTTC. Translation: CASSFPGGPDCEQYF. The V call is TRBV28, the J call TRBJ2-7, with 8 bases identical to TRBD2. The CDR3 extends over 15 amino acids. Germline CDR1 MDHEN, CDR2 SYDVKM. Unmatched junction bases numbered 11, after V lost 3 bases and J lost 7 bases.

The V and J genes are TRBV7-2 and TRBJ2-7, with TRBD1 matching over 8 bases. Trimming cost V 5 bases and J 3 bases; bases outside gene matches: 6. The CDR3 consists of 14 residues. Germline V gives CDR1 SGHTA, CDR2 FQGNSA. CDR3 DNA: TGTGCCAGCAGCAAGGACAGGGTCAGCTACGAGCAGTACTTC. Amino acid sequence: CASSKDRVSYEQYF.

CDR3 sequence reads: CASSQGADYNEQFF. The CDR3 region has the DNA TGTGCCAGCAGCCAGGGGGCGGATTACAATGAGCAGTTCTTC. V and J are TRBV28 and TRBJ2-1; TRBD1 matches at 8 bases. Germline V gene data show CDR1 as MDHEN and CDR2 as SYDVKM. This CDR3 is 14 amino acids long. Trimming removed 6 bases from V and 4 bases from J; junction bases left unmatched: 5.

The CDR3 protein is CAISESTGVGTEAFF. DNA for the CDR3: TGTGCCATCAGTGAGTCAACCGGAGTGGGCACTGAAGCTTTCTTT. This rearrangement joins TRBV10-3 to TRBJ1-1; D is ambiguous. Trimming shortened V by 0 bases and J by 4 bases, and 12 bases separated the two germline ends. The germline CDR1 and CDR2 sequences are ENHRY and SYGVKD. This CDR3 is 15 amino acids long.

The gene calls are TRBV6-1 and TRBJ2-7; the match to TRBD1 covers 10 bases. Germline V gene sequence: CDR1 MNHNS, CDR2 SASEGT. The CDR3 sequence is 16 residues long. The V gene end was trimmed by 2 bases and the J gene end by 6 bases; junction bases not matched to a gene: 10. The CDR3, as DNA: TGTGCCAGCAGTGAATTTCTCTCGACAGGGGGCCTCGAGCAGTACTTC. Protein: CASSEFLSTGGLEQYF.

This clone was counted at least ten times. The junction does not match germline at one end; this may be a read error. The rearrangement links TRBV28 to TRBJ1-1, with D hard to call. The CDR3 covers 11 residues. Germline V gene sequence: CDR1 MDHEN, CDR2 SYDVKM. CDR3 amino acids: CASSSETTAVF. CDR3 sequence (DNA): TGTGCCAGCAGTTCCGAGACTACGGCTGTCTTT.